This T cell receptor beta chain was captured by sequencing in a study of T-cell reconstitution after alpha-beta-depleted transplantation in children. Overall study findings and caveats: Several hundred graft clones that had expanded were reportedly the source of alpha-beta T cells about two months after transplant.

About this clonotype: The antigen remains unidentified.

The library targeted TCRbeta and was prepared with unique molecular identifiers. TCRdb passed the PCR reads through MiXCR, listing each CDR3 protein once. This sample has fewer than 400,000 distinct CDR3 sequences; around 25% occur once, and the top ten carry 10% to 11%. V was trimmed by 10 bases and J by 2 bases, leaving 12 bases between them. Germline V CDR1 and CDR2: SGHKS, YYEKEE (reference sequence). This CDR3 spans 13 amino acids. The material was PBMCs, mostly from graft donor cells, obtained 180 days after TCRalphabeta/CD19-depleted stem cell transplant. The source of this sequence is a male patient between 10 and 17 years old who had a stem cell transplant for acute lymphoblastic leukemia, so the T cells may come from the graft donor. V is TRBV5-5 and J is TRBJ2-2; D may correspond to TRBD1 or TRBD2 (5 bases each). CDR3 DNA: TGTGCCTCCGTCGGGGCCAACACCGGGGAGCTGTTTTTT. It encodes CASVGANTGELFF.